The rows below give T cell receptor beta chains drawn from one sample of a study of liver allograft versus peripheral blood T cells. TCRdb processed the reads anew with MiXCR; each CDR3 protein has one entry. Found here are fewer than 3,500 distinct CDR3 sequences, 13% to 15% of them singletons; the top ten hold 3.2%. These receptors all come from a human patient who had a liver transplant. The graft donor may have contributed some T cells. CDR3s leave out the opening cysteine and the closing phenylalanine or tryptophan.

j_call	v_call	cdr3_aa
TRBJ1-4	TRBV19	ASSITGSNEKLF
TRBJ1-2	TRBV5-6	ASSLGQGDGYT
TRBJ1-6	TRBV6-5	ASSAGRYPPTSAGSPLH
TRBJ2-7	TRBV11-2	ASSWQGSVAEQY
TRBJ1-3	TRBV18	ASSPPIGGPGNTIY
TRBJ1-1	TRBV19	ASSIRDTGNTEAF
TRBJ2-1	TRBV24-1	ATSPRKGTSGRNEQF
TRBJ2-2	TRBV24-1	ATSDSSYTGELF
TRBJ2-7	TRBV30	AWSEARDYEQY
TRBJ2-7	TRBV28	GTIGDRVSEQY
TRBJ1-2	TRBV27	ASSLVGHLNYGYT
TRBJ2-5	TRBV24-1	ATSDRTGGQETQY
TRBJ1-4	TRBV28	ASSSDRVWRTNEKLF
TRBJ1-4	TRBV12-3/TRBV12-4	ASSFSGEKLF
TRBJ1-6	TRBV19	ASSMEGGYSPLH
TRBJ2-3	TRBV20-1	SAIRTSFSTDTQY
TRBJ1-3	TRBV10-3	AISEGKGTGNTIY
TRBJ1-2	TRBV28	ASSLDQGGGYT
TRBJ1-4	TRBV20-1	SGGHSATNEKLF
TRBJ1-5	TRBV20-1	SARESNQPQH
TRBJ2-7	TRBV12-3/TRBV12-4	ASSPPPGPRYAYEQY
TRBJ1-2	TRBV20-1	SNKGQGGYT
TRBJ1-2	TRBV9	ASSVGGPYGYT
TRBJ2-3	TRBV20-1	SATQLTRAGVATDTQY
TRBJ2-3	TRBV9	ASSVQGTPDTQY
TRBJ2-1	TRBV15	ATSRDLSGSPVNEQF
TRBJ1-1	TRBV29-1	SARGQSVPEAF
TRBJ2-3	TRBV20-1	SAPVKNTDTQY
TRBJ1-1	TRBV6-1	ASSVSGDTEAF
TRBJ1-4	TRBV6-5	ASSPRQPLGEKLF
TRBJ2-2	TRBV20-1	SARGAAGVVGELF
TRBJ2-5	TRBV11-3	ASSLDGSKGETQY
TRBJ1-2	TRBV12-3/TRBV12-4	ASSSWTGYGYT
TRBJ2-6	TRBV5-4	ASSSLTDRSGANVLT
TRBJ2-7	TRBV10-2	ASSEGLAGGPSGEQY
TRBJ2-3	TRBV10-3	AISEVSGGASDTQY
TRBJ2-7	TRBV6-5	ASSRTSGYEQY
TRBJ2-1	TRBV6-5	ASRPGGEGWNEQF
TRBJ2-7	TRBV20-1	SARASEPPYEQY
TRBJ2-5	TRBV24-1	ATSDGDDQETQY
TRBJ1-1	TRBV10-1	ASSEGGQGLMNTEAF
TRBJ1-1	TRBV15	ATSRGGSYTEAF
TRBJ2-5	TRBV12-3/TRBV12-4	ASSFRLATQY
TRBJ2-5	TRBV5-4	ASSALLGGQETQY
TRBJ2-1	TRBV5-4	ASAPGGLEENEQF
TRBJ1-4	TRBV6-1	ASSEVGATNEKLF
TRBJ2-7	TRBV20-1	SASDLAGGSYEQY
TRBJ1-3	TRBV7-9	ASRGESSGNTIY
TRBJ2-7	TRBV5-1	ASKILTGSDEQY
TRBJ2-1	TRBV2	ASRPGGINEQF
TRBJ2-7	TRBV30	AWRRTSGYSYEQY
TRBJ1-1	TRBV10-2	ASSEGVNTEAF
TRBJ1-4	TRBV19	ATKRGTRNEKLF
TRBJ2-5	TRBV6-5	ASSSPGQETQY
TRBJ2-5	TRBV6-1	ASSEGGSETQY
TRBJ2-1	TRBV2	ASSEGMGLVVNEQF
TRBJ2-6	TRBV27	ASSRVSGANVLT
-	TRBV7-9	ASIWGGGWFRVLGEQF
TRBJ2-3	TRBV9	ASSLRTADTQY
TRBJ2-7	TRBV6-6	ASRPPEGSYEQY